This record covers a single TCR beta chain. These data originate in a study of blood T cell repertoires in COVID-19. The repertoire was sequenced with immunoSEQ multiplex PCR; TCRdb's copy has only in-frame clones and lacks some. The sample holds some 330,000 clones; around 86% are singletons and the top ten take roughly 4%. The CDR3 sequence is 14 residues long. The germline V gene has CDR1 SNHLY and CDR2 FYNNEI. Trimming left V 5 bases short and J 5 bases short, with 15 bases between. The sequence derives from a man aged 30 to 45 who had recovered from COVID-19. The rearrangement uses TRBV2 and TRBJ1-1; D is possibly TRBD1 (6 bases). What was sequenced was PBMCs or T cells enriched from blood (not recorded which). In DNA, the CDR3 is TGTGCCAGCAGTCCTACACAGGGTAGAACTGAAGCTTTCTTT. Its translation is CASSPTQGRTEAFF.